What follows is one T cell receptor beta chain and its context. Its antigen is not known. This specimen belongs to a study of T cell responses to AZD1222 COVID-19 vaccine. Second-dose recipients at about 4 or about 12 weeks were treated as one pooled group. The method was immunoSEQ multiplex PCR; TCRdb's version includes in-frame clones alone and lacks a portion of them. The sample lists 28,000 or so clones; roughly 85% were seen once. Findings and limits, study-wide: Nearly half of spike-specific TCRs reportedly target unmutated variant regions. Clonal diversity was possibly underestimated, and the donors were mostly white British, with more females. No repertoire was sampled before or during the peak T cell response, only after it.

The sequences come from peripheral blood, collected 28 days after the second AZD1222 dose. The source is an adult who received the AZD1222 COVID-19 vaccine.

In DNA form, the CDR3 reads TGTGCCAGCAGCGTAGGGGTGGGGGGGACCCTCTACGAGCAGTACTTC. Residues: CASSVGVGGTLYEQYF. The V and J genes are TRBV9 and TRBJ2-7, with TRBD2 matching over 7 bases. The CDR3 is 16 amino acids. J gave up 3 bases and V 0 bases, and 9 bases lay outside the gene matches. Germline CDR1 is SGDLS and CDR2 is YYNGEE.